This T cell receptor (beta chain) was captured by sequencing in a study of T cell responses to AZD1222 COVID-19 vaccine. Study conclusions and caveats: Elevations in Spike-specific TCR breadth and depth followed administration of two AZD1222 doses.

This clone is a singleton in its sample. Its target is unknown. Some clones are missing from TCRdb's copy, which holds only in-frame ones; the method was immunoSEQ multiplex PCR. The data hold around 110,000 clones, with 89% observed a single time. Sequencing used peripheral blood, obtained on day 0 of AZD1222 vaccination. This receptor was obtained from an adult in good health.

The DNA of the CDR3 is TGTGCCAGCAGTTTTAGGGGCACAGATACGCAGTATTTT. Protein sequence: CASSFRGTDTQYF. The chain uses TRBV12-3 or TRBV12-4 and TRBJ2-3; no definite D call. The ends were cut back, 3 bases at V and 1 base at J, with 5 bases in the middle. The CDR3 is made up of 13 amino acids.